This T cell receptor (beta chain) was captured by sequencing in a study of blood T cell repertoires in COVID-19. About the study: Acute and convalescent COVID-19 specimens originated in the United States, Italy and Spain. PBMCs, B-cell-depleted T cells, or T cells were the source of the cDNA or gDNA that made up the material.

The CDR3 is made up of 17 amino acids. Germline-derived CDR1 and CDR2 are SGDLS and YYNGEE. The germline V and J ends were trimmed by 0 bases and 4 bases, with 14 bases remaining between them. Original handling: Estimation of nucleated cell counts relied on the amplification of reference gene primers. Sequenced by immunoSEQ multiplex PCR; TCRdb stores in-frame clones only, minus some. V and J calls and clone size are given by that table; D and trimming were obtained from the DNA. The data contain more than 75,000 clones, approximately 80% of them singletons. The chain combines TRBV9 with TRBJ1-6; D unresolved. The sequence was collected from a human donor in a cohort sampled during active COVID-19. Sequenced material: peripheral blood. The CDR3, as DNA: TGTGCCAGCAGCGTAGGTGACGGCTCGGGGTATAATTCACCCCTCCACTTT. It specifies CASSVGDGSGYNSPLHF.